The 20 T cell receptor beta chains below come from one sample, sequenced in a study of Graves' ophthalmopathy and Graves' hyperthyroidism. Amplification from RNA transcripts yielded the TCR beta CDR3 regions. Following a first-round RT-PCR that used HTBI primers, a second-round multiplex PCR was carried out. Each CDR3 protein gets one entry after TCRdb re-called the multiplex PCR reads with MiXCR. The sample consists of 150,000 to 200,000 distinct CDR3 sequences, roughly two fifths of them appearing once. Specimen: peripheral blood. The receptors originated from a man aged 25-45 years with Graves' ophthalmopathy.

The chain recombines TRBV12-3 or TRBV12-4 with TRBJ1-2, with 7 bases lining up with TRBD1. V shed 6 bases and J 4 bases; nucleotides not matched to a gene: 8. The CDR3 covers 14 residues. DNA of the CDR3: TGTGCCAGCAGCCACAACAGGGGCGGCTATGGCTACACCTTC. As protein: CASSHNRGGYGYTF.

In its sample, this clonotype was seen many times. CDR3 nucleotide sequence: TGTGCCAGCTGTCGGTCTAGGGGGGAAAACATTCAGTACTTC. Translated: CASCRSRGENIQYF. The V call is TRBV28, the J call TRBJ2-4, with D perhaps matching TRBD1 or TRBD2 (6 bases each). Germline CDR1 reads MDHEN; CDR2 reads SYDVKM. The V gene lost 8 bases and the J gene lost 5 bases, with 16 bases spanning the gap. The CDR3 extends over 14 amino acids.

In DNA, the CDR3 is TGTGCCAGCAGCTCGACAACGCGGCGGGACGAGCAGTACTTC. It is translated as CASSSTTRRDEQYF. This chain joins TRBV6-2 or TRBV6-3 and TRBJ2-7, with D possibly matching TRBD2 (5 bases). CDR3 size: 14 residues. Germline V gene sequence: CDR1 MNHEY, CDR2 SVGEGT. Trimming pared 6 bases from V and 5 bases from J, leaving 17 bases between.

In this sample, this clonotype turned up many times. The J gene is TRBJ2-7, the V gene TRBV24-1; D ambiguous. The CDR3 sequence is 13 residues long. Between the trimmed V and J ends, which lost 3 bases and 0 bases, there was a span of 5 bases. Looked up from germline, CDR1 is KGHDR and CDR2 is SFDVKD. CDR3 in DNA: TGTGCCACCAGTGATGGAAGCTCCTACGAGCAGTACTTC. Amino acid sequence: CATSDGSSYEQYF.

In its sample, this clonotype was seen many times. The V gene is TRBV19, the J gene TRBJ1-2; D not certain. V lost 9 bases, J lost 12 bases, and 20 bases lay in between. CDR3 length: 12 amino acids. The germline V gene has CDR1 LNHDA and CDR2 SQIVND (reference sequence). For the CDR3, the DNA is TGTGCCAGCAGAGGCACGGCGGAATTACACACCTTC. Translated: CASRGTAELHTF.

CDR3 sequence (DNA): TGTGCCAGTATAGGCCCGACAGGGTTTCCAGAGACCCAGTACTTC. Its protein product is CASIGPTGFPETQYF. The rearrangement joins TRBV7-2 to TRBJ2-5; TRBD1 matches at 7 bases. The CDR3 contains 15 residues. Per germline, CDR1 SGHTA and CDR2 FQGNSA. Trimming at V came to 9 bases and at J to 4 bases, leaving 14 bases not matched to a gene.

This clonotype came up many times. The junction departs from germline at one end; a sequencing error may be responsible. This rearrangement joins TRBV2 to TRBJ2-2; D is possibly TRBD2 (5 bases). CDR1 is SNHLY, CDR2 FYNNEI, per germline. This CDR3 comprises 13 residues. The chain's CDR3 is CASSERHPGELLF. The CDR3 nucleotides are TGTGCCAGCAGTGAAAGACACCCCGGGGAGCTGCTTTTT.

The V call is TRBV11-2, the J call TRBJ2-7, with 10 bases matching TRBD2. CDR3 length: 14 amino acids. The germline gives CDR1 SGHAT, CDR2 FQNNGV. V trimming: 3 bases; J trimming: 3 bases; junction bases outside the gene matches: 2. The CDR3 DNA is TGTGCCAGCAGCTTCACTAGCGGGGTCTACGAGCAGTACTTC. Its translation is CASSFTSGVYEQYF.

This clonotype was observed at least ten times. This chain uses TRBV28 with TRBJ1-1; possibly TRBD1 for D (5 bases). The CDR3 contains 14 residues. The germline V gene has CDR1 MDHEN and CDR2 SYDVKM. The V gene lost 6 bases and the J gene lost 1 base, with 12 bases spanning the gap. CDR3: CASRPGRTNTEAFF. The CDR3 DNA follows: TGTGCCAGCAGGCCAGGGAGGACGAACACTGAAGCTTTCTTT.

This clonotype was recorded many times. This chain links TRBV29-1 with TRBJ1-1; D unresolved. Germline CDR1 SQVTM, CDR2 ANQGSEA. V lost 6 bases and J 1 base, leaving 6 bases between the germline ends. The CDR3 loop spans 11 amino acids. In DNA form, the CDR3 reads TGCAGCGTATCCGGGAACACTGAAGCTTTCTTT. It encodes CSVSGNTEAFF.

V is TRBV18 and J is TRBJ2-5; D remains ambiguous. V lost 3 bases and J lost 2, with 4 bases in between. The CDR3 is made up of 12 amino acids. Germline CDR1 and CDR2: KGHSH and LQKENI. The CDR3 DNA is TGTGCCAGCTCACCGGAGCAAGAGACCCAGTACTTC. Its protein product is CASSPEQETQYF.

This clonotype was counted a single time. The V and J genes are TRBV20-1 and TRBJ1-2; D gene uncertain. Trimming took 5 bases from V and 4 from J, leaving 8 bases between them. The CDR3 sequence is 11 residues long. CDR1 and CDR2 from the germline V gene are DFQATT and SNEGSKA (reference sequence). The CDR3 loop reads CSALAGYGYTF. CDR3 DNA: TGCAGTGCTCTCGCCGGCTATGGCTACACCTTC.

V gene TRBV6-2 or TRBV6-3 combines with J gene TRBJ2-7; the D gene is possibly TRBD2 (6 bases). The germline gives CDR1 MNHEY, CDR2 SVGEGT. This CDR3 has 15 amino acids. V was shortened by 5 bases and J by 0 bases, with 14 bases between the two germline ends. CDR3 loop: CASSDGTAVSYEQYF. For the CDR3, the DNA is TGTGCCAGCAGTGATGGGACTGCCGTCTCCTACGAGCAGTACTTC.

This clonotype was seen many times. The chain uses TRBV7-2 and TRBJ2-7, with TRBD2 matching over 7 bases. This CDR3 has 14 amino acids. After removal of 6 bases from V and 0 bases from J, the junction contained 5 bases not matched to a gene. Germline-derived CDR1 and CDR2 are SGHTA and FQGNSA. The CDR3 is CASSSAGNSYEQYF. The DNA for the CDR3 is TGTGCCAGCAGTTCAGCGGGAAACTCCTACGAGCAGTACTTC.

There are many counts of this clonotype. The gene calls are TRBV29-1 and TRBJ2-7; possible D gene TRBD2, 6 bases. CDR3 size: 12 residues. V lost 3 bases and J 6 bases, leaving 12 bases between the germline ends. Germline V gives CDR1 SQVTM, CDR2 ANQGSEA. Written as DNA, the CDR3 is TGCAGCGTTGACAGGGACTCGGGCGAGCAGTACTTC. Its translation is CSVDRDSGEQYF.

This clonotype was detected once. This chain connects TRBV10-3 to TRBJ2-5; 9 nucleotides match TRBD2. Germline CDR1 is ENHRY and CDR2 is SYGVKD. The CDR3 has 17 residues. V dropped 2 bases and J dropped 5; count of bases not matched to a gene: 12. This CDR3 is CAISEIAGEMMGETQYF. The CDR3, as DNA: TGTGCCATCAGTGAGATAGCGGGAGAGATGATGGGGGAGACCCAGTACTTC.

This chain uses TRBV12-3 or TRBV12-4 with TRBJ1-1; TRBD1 might be the D (6 bases). Trimming pared 7 bases from V and 1 base from J, leaving 19 bases between. This CDR3 contains 16 residues. CDR3 sequence (DNA): TGTGCCAGCACCGTAGGGGGGGGCTGGAAGAACACTGAAGCTTTCTTT. Its protein is CASTVGGGWKNTEAFF.

The gene calls are TRBV6-2 or TRBV6-3 and TRBJ2-5, with unresolved D. CDR1 and CDR2 from the germline V gene are MNHEY and SVGEGT. Trimming took 0 bases from V and 0 from J, leaving 11 bases between them. The CDR3 contains 16 residues. The DNA of the CDR3 is TGTGCCAGCAGTTACTCGACCGCAACCTACCAAGAGACCCAGTACTTC. Its translation is CASSYSTATYQETQYF.

V gene TRBV28 combines with J gene TRBJ1-1; 7 nucleotides agree with TRBD1. The CDR3 extends over 14 amino acids. J was trimmed by 4 bases and V by 6 bases; bases with no gene match: 8. The germline V gene encodes CDR1 MDHEN and CDR2 SYDVKM. Written as DNA, the CDR3 is TGTGCCAGCAGCCGAGCTGACAGGGCCACTGAAGCTTTCTTT. Residues: CASSRADRATEAFF.

This clonotype was found many times. The chain joins TRBV9 to TRBJ1-3; no definite D call. The V and J ends lost 4 bases and 0 bases respectively, with 14 bases between them. CDR3 size: 16 residues. The V gene's germline CDR1 is SGDLS and CDR2 YYNGEE. The CDR3 spells CASSLPGHRSGNTIYF. DNA of the CDR3: TGTGCCAGCAGCCTCCCCGGGCATCGCTCTGGAAACACCATATATTTT.